This T cell receptor beta chain appears in the sequencing data of a study of OX40 agonist ivuxolimab in advanced cancers. The wider study: Having had anti-PD-1, anti-PD-L1 or anti-CTLA-4 therapy before was allowed, and over 35% had some.

Sequenced by immunoSEQ multiplex PCR; TCRdb stores in-frame clones only, minus some. The table has 28,000 or so clones, more than 85% seen once; the top ten hold around 39%. Trimming stripped 3 bases from V and 2 bases from J, with 13 bases between. This CDR3 is 15 amino acids long. Per germline, CDR1 LNHDA and CDR2 SQIVND (reference sequence). This chain connects TRBV19 to TRBJ2-5; TRBD2 might be the D (5 bases). The sample consisted of CD4+ or CD8+ T cells sorted from blood, taken in a trial of the OX40 agonist ivuxolimab. The receptor was derived from an adult with an advanced solid tumor such as melanoma, head and neck, liver or kidney cancer. CDR3 nucleotides: TGTGCCAGTAGTATGGACCCGGACTCACAAGAGACCCAGTACTTC. This gives the protein CASSMDPDSQETQYF.